The 7 T cell receptor beta chains below come from one sample, sequenced in a study of blood T cell repertoires in COVID-19. Method: immunoSEQ multiplex PCR; TCRdb's copy keeps in-frame clones and lacks some. The sample has 150,000 to 200,000 clones, about 88% seen once. Sample: peripheral blood. The receptor source for this set is a woman aged 30 to 39 with active or convalescent COVID-19.

The rearrangement links TRBV30 to TRBJ1-2; D unresolved. Trimming removed 4 bases at V and 7 bases at J, with 7 bases between. CDR3 length equals 10 residues. The germline V gene encodes CDR1 GTSNPN and CDR2 SVGIG (reference sequence). The CDR3 bases are TGTGCCTGGAAACGCGGTGGCTACACCTTC. It encodes CAWKRGGYTF.

The chain employs TRBV5-4 and TRBJ2-3; 9 bases are shared with TRBD1. This CDR3 is 14 amino acids long. Germline assignment: CDR1 SGHNT and CDR2 YYREEE (reference sequence). V trimming: 3 bases; J trimming: 6 bases; junction bases outside the gene matches: 5. CDR3 in DNA: TGTGCCAGCAGCTCGGACAGGGGATGGGATACGCAGTATTTT. Its protein is CASSSDRGWDTQYF. The full variable domain, completed using reference TRBV5-4 and TRBJ2-3, is ETGVTQSPTHLIKTRGQQVTLRCSSQSGHNTVSWYQQALGQGPQFIFQYYREEENGRGNFPPRFSGLQFPNYSSELNVNALELDDSALYLCASSSDRGWDTQYFGPGTRLTVL.

CDR3: CASSLAHSNQPQHF. Here the CDR3 DNA reads TGTGCCAGCAGTTTGGCCCATAGCAATCAGCCCCAGCATTTT. This chain links TRBV27 with TRBJ1-5; D is unresolved. Germline lookup yields CDR1 MNHEY and CDR2 SMNVEV (reference sequence). CDR3 size: 14 residues. Trimming cost V 3 bases and J 0 bases, with 6 bases left between them.

The chain is built from TRBV2 and TRBJ1-4, with TRBD1 matching over 8 bases. CDR3 length: 14 residues. The V and J ends lost 1 base and 8 bases, in that order; junction bases with no gene match: 3. The germline CDR1 and CDR2 sequences are SNHLY and FYNNEI. CDR3 in DNA: TGTGCCAGCAGTGAAGTCAGGGGGCGAGAAAAACTGTTTTTT. Protein product: CASSEVRGREKLFF.

V is TRBV5-1 and J is TRBJ2-7, with 8 bases fitting TRBD1. In germline, CDR1 is SGHRS, CDR2 YFSETQ. V lost 4 bases and J lost 4; bases outside the gene matches: 10. The CDR3 is 15 amino acids. CDR3 amino acids: CASSLLDRVGYEQYF. In DNA, the CDR3 is TGCGCCAGCAGCCTCCTGGACAGGGTCGGGTACGAGCAGTACTTC.

This chain links TRBV2 with TRBJ1-5; no definite D call. V lost 3 bases, J lost 1 base, and 13 bases lay in between. CDR3 length: 16 amino acids. Germline values: CDR1 SNHLY, CDR2 FYNNEI. The CDR3 bases are TGTGCCAGCAGTGACCCTCGGGAGGGAAGCAATCAGCCCCAGCATTTT. Translated, it gives CASSDPREGSNQPQHF.

The chain carries TRBV9 and TRBJ2-3; 14 bases map to TRBD2. This CDR3 comprises 19 residues. CDR1 and CDR2 from the germline V gene are SGDLS and YYNGEE. Trimming at V came to 6 bases and at J to 1 base, leaving 13 bases not matched to a gene. CDR3 nucleotides: TGTGCCAGCATCTTGACGGGACTAGCGGGAGAAGAACGCACAGATACGCAGTATTTT. It is translated as CASILTGLAGEERTDTQYF.